A single sample is the source of the 12 T cell receptor beta chains below, sequenced in a study of siplizumab effects on memory and regulatory T cells (dated by TCRdb to between 2019 and 2020). Libraries were constructed by the immunoSEQ multiplex PCR assay. TCRdb took over this immuneACCESS table, retaining in-frame rearrangements with V and J assigned. Such tables are incomplete; in checked studies, under half of the missing clones stem from an unresolved V gene, and the remainder is unexplained. The sample table shows approximately 94,000 clones, and more than 85% are seen once. Clones ranked in the top ten supply 0.14% to 0.15% of the sample. The material sequenced was CD4+ T cells sorted from blood. The source of these receptors is a human donor in good health.

This rearrangement joins TRBV4-2 to TRBJ2-2; perhaps TRBD1 as D (6 bases). From germline, CDR1 is LGHNA and CDR2 YNFKEQ. This CDR3 spans 14 amino acids. V shed 5 bases and J shed 7 bases, with 14 bases lying between them. The chain's CDR3 is CASSYNQGSGELFF. CDR3 bases: TGTGCCAGCAGCTACAACCAGGGGAGCGGGGAGCTGTTTTTT.

The gene calls are TRBV19 and TRBJ2-7; D possibly corresponds to TRBD1 (6 bases). Trimming left V 4 bases short and J 4 bases short, with 14 bases between. The CDR3 loop spans 14 amino acids. The germline V gene encodes CDR1 LNHDA and CDR2 SQIVND (reference sequence). CDR3 in DNA: TGTGCCAGTAGTACAACAGGGTATGGGTACGAGCAGTACTTC. The encoded protein is CASSTTGYGYEQYF.

This chain connects TRBV18 to TRBJ2-6, with 8 bases lining up with TRBD1. The germline V gene encodes CDR1 KGHSH and CDR2 LQKENI. Germline trimming cut 2 bases from V and 0 bases from J; bases unmatched to any gene: 3. The CDR3 spans 17 residues. CDR3 sequence reads: CASSPGTGLSGANVLTF. DNA for the CDR3: TGTGCCAGCTCACCAGGGACAGGCCTCTCTGGGGCCAACGTCCTGACTTTC.

The chain links TRBV2 to TRBJ1-2, with no clear D. Germline V gene data show CDR1 as SNHLY and CDR2 as FYNNEI. The CDR3 runs 13 residues. V lost 3 bases to trimming and J lost 1 base, with 6 bases between them. The CDR3 is CASSDTGNYGYTF. DNA for the CDR3: TGTGCCAGCAGTGATACTGGTAACTATGGCTACACCTTC.

The CDR3 DNA sequence: TGTGCCAGCAGCGTCACAGATACGCAGTATTTT. The encoded protein is CASSVTDTQYF. V usage is TRBV7-9 and J usage is TRBJ2-3; D is unresolved. Trimming took 5 bases from V and 2 from J, leaving 2 bases between them. Per germline, CDR1 SEHNR and CDR2 FQNEAQ (reference sequence). The CDR3 covers 11 residues.

This chain connects TRBV5-6 to TRBJ1-4; a possible D gene is TRBD1 (5 bases). The CDR3 runs to 17 residues. Germline assignment: CDR1 SGHDT and CDR2 YYEEEE. Trimming removed 1 base from V and 7 bases from J, with 20 bases in between. CDR3 sequence reads: CASSLYGAMARGEKLFF. The CDR3 bases are TGTGCCAGCAGCTTGTACGGGGCCATGGCCCGGGGTGAAAAACTGTTTTTT. The entire variable domain, with the rest obtained from reference TRBV5-6 and TRBJ1-4, is as follows: DAGVTQSPTHLIKTRGQQVTLRCSPKSGHDTVSWYQQALGQGPQFIFQYYEEEERQRGNFPDRFSGHQFPNYSSELNVNALLLGDSALYLCASSLYGAMARGEKLFFGSGTQLSVL.

The chain has TRBV21-1 and TRBJ2-4; the table names TRBD2, a call not compared with the DNA. TRBV21-1 is assigned pseudogene status. The CDR3 runs to 14 residues. The DNA for the CDR3 is TGTGCCAGCACCCGTGGGGGGGTGCGGGACATTCAGTACTTC. Its translation: CASTRGGVRDIQYF.

V and J are TRBV11-2 and TRBJ2-3, with TRBD2 matching 8 bases. J lost 4 bases, V lost 7 bases, and 7 bases had no gene match. The germline V gene encodes CDR1 SGHAT and CDR2 FQNNGV. This CDR3 is 14 amino acids long. The CDR3, as DNA: TGTGCCAGCACATCCGGGGGGGCCCCAGATACGCAGTATTTT. Translated, it gives CASTSGGAPDTQYF.

CDR3 region: CASTPNLAKNIQYF. Here the CDR3 DNA reads TGTGCCAGCACACCAAATTTAGCCAAAAACATTCAGTACTTC. The chain has TRBV6-5 and TRBJ2-4, with unresolved D. Germline V lookup: CDR1 MNHEY, CDR2 SVGAGI. The CDR3 is 14 amino acids. With 7 bases removed from V and 0 bases from J, the gap between germline ends came to 10 bases.

In DNA form, the CDR3 reads TGTGCCAGCAGCCAAGTCTCAAACACCATATATTTT. Translating it yields CASSQVSNTIYF. The V and J genes are TRBV14 and TRBJ1-3; D remains ambiguous. The CDR3 sequence is 12 residues long. CDR1 is SGHDN, CDR2 FVKESK, per germline. The V end lost 1 base, the J end lost 6 bases, and 4 bases lay between the germline ends.

The chain has TRBV10-3 and TRBJ2-7, with D tentatively TRBD1 (5 bases). Trimming took 2 bases from V and 2 from J, leaving 10 bases between them. The CDR3 covers 14 residues. CDR1 and CDR2 (germline): ENHRY, SYGVKD. DNA for the CDR3: TGTGCCATCAGTGAGCTACAGGACACCTACGAGCAGTACTTC. Its translation: CAISELQDTYEQYF.

The chain couples TRBV6-1 to TRBJ2-7; 7 nucleotides agree with TRBD1. J was trimmed by 2 bases and V by 4 bases; bases with no gene match: 8. CDR1 is MNHNS, CDR2 SASEGT, per germline. CDR3 length: 15 amino acids. The CDR3 bases are TGTGCCAGCAGTGTCCAGACAGGGCCGGCCTACGAGCAGTACTTC. Its translation: CASSVQTGPAYEQYF.